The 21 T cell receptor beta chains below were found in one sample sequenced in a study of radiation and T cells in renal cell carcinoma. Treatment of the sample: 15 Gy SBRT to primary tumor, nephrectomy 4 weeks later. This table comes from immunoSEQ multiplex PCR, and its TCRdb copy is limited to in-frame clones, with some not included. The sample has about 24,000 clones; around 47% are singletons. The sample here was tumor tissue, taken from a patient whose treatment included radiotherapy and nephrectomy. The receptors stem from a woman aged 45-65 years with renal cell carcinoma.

The CDR3 sequence: CASSPGQGNEQYF. In nucleotides, the CDR3 is TGTGCCAGCTCCCCGGGACAGGGGAACGAGCAGTACTTC. The rearrangement uses TRBV18 and TRBJ2-7; 10 nucleotides agree with TRBD1. The CDR3 spans 13 residues. From germline, CDR1 is KGHSH and CDR2 LQKENI. V shed 6 bases, J shed 5 bases, and the junction held 4 bases outside the gene matches.

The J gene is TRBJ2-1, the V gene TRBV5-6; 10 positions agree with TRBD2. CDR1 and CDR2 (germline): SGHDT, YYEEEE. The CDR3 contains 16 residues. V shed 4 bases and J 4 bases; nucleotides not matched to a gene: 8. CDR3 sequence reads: CASSQRWTSGYNEQFF. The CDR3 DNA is TGTGCCAGCAGCCAAAGGTGGACTAGCGGATACAATGAGCAGTTCTTC. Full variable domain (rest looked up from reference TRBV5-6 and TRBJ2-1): DAGVTQSPTHLIKTRGQQVTLRCSPKSGHDTVSWYQQALGQGPQFIFQYYEEEERQRGNFPDRFSGHQFPNYSSELNVNALLLGDSALYLCASSQRWTSGYNEQFFGPGTRLTVL.

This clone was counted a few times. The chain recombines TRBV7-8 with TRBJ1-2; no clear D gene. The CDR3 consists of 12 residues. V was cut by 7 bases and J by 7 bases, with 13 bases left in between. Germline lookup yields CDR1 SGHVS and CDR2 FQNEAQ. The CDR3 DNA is TGTGCCAGCAATTCAAGGGAGTCTGGCTACACCTTC. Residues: CASNSRESGYTF.

The CDR3 DNA reads TGTGCCAGAAGCTTGGCCAGGGGGCCCACCTACGAGCAGTACTTC. It codes for CARSLARGPTYEQYF. This chain joins TRBV5-3 and TRBJ2-7, with 8 bases lining up with TRBD1. TRBV5-3 is filed as an ORF, its function uncertain. The V gene end was trimmed by 0 bases and the J gene end by 2 bases; junction bases not matched to a gene: 4. The length of the CDR3 is 15 residues.

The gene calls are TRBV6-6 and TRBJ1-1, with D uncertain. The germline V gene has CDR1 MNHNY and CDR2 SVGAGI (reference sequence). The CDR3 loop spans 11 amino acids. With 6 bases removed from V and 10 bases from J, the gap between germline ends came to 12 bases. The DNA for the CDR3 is TGTGCCAGCAGCACCGGAAGTCCAGCTTTCTTT. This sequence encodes CASSTGSPAFF.

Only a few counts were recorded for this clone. CDR3: CASSWTGDEQFF. CDR3 nucleotide sequence: TGTGCCAGCAGTTGGACAGGGGATGAGCAGTTCTTC. The V call is TRBV7-2, the J call TRBJ2-1, with 9 bases aligning to TRBD1. The V segment lost 6 bases and the J segment 8 bases; nucleotides outside the gene matches: 2. There are 12 residues in the CDR3. CDR1 and CDR2 (germline): SGHTA, FQGNSA.

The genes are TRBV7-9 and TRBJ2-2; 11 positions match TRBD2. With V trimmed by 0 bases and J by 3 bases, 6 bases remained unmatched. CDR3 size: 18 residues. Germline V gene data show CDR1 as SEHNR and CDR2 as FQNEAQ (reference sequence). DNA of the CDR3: TGTGCCAGCAGCTTAGCGTCTAGCGGGGGGACTTACACCGGGGAGCTGTTTTTT. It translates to CASSLASSGGTYTGELFF.

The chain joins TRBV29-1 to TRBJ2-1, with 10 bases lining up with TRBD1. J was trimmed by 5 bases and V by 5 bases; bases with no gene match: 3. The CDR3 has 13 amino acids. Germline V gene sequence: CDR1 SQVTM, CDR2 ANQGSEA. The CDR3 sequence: CSVRQGANNEQFF. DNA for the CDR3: TGCAGCGTTCGACAGGGGGCCAACAATGAGCAGTTCTTC.

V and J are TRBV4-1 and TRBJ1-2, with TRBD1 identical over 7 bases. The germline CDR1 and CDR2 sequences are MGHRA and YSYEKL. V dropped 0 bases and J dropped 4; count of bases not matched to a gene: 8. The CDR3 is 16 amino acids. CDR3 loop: CASSQDPTGKRYGYTF. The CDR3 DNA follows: TGCGCCAGCAGCCAAGACCCGACAGGGAAACGCTATGGCTACACCTTC.

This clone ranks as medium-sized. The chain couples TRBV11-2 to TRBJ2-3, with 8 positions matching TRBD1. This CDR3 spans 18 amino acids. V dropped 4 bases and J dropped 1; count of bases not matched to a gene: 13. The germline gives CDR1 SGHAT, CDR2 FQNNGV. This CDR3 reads CASSSGQVRLDGTDTQYF. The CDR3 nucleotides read TGTGCCAGCAGCTCGGGACAGGTCAGACTGGATGGCACAGATACGCAGTATTTT.

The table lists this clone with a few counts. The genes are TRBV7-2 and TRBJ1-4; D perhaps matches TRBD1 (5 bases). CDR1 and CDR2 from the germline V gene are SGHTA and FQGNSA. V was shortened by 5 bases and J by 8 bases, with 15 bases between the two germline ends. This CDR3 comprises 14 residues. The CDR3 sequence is CASSPVGPTEKLFF. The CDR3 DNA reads TGTGCCAGCAGCCCAGTGGGACCCACGGAAAAACTGTTTTTT.

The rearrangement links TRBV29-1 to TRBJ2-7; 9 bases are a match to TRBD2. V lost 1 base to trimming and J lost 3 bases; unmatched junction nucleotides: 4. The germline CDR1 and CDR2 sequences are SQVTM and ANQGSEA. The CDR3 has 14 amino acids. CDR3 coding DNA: TGCAGCGTTGAAGCAGTAGCGGGGGACTACGAGCAGTACTTC. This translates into CSVEAVAGDYEQYF.

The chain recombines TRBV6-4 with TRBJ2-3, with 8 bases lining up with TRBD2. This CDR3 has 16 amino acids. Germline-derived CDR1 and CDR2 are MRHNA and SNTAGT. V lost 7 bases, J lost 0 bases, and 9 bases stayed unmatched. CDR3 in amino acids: CASTQDRGGSTDTQYF. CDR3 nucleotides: TGTGCCAGCACCCAAGATCGGGGGGGTAGCACAGATACGCAGTATTTT.

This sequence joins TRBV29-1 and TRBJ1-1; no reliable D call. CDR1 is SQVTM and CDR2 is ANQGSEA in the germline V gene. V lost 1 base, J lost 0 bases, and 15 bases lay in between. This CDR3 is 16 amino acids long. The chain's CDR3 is CSVEGGRNRLNTEAFF. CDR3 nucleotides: TGCAGCGTTGAAGGAGGGAGGAACAGACTGAACACTGAAGCTTTCTTT.

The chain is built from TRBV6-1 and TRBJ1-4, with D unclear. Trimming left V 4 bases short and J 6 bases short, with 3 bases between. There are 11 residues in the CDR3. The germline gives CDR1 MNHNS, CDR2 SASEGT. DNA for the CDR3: TGTGCCAGCAGTGGTTATGAAAAACTGTTTTTT. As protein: CASSGYEKLFF.

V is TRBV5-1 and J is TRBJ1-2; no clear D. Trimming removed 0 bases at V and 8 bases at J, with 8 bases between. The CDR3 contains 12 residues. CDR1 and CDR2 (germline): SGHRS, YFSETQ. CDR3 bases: TGCGCCAGCAGCTTGGGGAACTCGGGCTACACCTTC. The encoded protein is CASSLGNSGYTF.

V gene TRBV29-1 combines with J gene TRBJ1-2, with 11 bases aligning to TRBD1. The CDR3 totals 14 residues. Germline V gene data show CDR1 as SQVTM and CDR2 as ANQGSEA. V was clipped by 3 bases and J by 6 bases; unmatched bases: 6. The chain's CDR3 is CSVERTGGYDGYTF. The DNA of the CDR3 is TGCAGCGTTGAGAGGACAGGGGGCTATGATGGCTACACCTTC.

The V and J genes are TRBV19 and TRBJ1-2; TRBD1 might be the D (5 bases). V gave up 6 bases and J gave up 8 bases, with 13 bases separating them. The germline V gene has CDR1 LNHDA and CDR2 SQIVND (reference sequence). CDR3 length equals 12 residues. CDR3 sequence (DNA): TGTGCCAGTAGGCAGGGTGCGCTAGGCTACACCTTC. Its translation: CASRQGALGYTF.

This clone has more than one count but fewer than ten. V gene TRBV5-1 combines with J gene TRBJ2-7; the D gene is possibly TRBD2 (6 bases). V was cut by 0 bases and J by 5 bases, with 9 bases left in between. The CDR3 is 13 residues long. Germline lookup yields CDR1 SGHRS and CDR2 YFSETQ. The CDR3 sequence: CASSLAWGDEQYF. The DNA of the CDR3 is TGCGCCAGCAGCTTGGCTTGGGGGGACGAGCAGTACTTC. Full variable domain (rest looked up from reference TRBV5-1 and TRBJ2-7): KAGVTQTPRYLIKTRGQQVTLSCSPISGHRSVSWYQQTPGQGLQFLFEYFSETQRNKGNFPGRFSGRQFSNSRSEMNVSTLELGDSALYLCASSLAWGDEQYFGPGTRLTVT.

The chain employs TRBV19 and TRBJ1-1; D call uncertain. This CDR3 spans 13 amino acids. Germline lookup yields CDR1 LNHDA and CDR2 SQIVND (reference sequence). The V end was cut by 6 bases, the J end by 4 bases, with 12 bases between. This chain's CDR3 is CASRRRVGTEAFF. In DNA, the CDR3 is TGTGCCAGTAGGCGACGGGTTGGCACTGAAGCTTTCTTT. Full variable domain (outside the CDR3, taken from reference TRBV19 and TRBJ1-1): DGGITQSPKYLFRKEGQNVTLSCEQNLNHDAMYWYRQDPGQGLRLIYYSQIVNDFQKGDIAEGYSVSREKKESFPLTVTSAQKNPTAFYLCASRRRVGTEAFFGQGTRLTVV.

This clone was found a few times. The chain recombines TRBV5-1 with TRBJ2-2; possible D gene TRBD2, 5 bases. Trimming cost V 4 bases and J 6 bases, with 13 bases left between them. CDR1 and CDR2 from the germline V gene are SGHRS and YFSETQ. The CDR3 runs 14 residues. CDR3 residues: CASSPEAGPGELFF. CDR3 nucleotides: TGCGCCAGCAGCCCGGAGGCGGGCCCCGGGGAGCTGTTTTTT.